This T cell receptor (beta chain) was captured by sequencing in a study of T-cell memory formation after mild COVID-19. Study findings and constraints: The finding that pre-infection memory included some responding clones suggested that cross-reactive memory joined.

Each CDR3 protein is one row after TCRdb ran MiXCR on the 5' RACE reads. The profile shows more than 300,000 distinct CDR3 sequences, roughly an eighth of them singletons. With 2 bases removed from V and 2 bases from J, the gap between germline ends came to 6 bases. CDR3 size: 13 residues. CDR1 and CDR2 from the germline V gene are SEHNR and FQNEAQ (reference sequence). About this clonotype itself: Its antigen is not known. A much bigger clone sits one base away, suggesting this may be a read error.

Material for sequencing was PBMCs or a T cell subset sorted from them (not recorded which). The receptor's source is a young man who had mild COVID-19 (a few samples of this study predate the infection). Cell type and time point are not known. V gene TRBV7-9 combines with J gene TRBJ1-2, with D possibly matching TRBD1 (5 bases). CDR3 DNA: TGTGCCAGCAGCTTAAGGGACAACTATGGCTACACCTTC. This gives the protein CASSLRDNYGYTF.